This TCR beta chain emerged from a study of blood T cell repertoires in COVID-19. Study-wide context: From T cells, B-cell-depleted T cells, or PBMCs came the material, which was cDNA or gDNA.

The protocol was immunoSEQ multiplex PCR, while the TCRdb copy is restricted to in-frame clones and leaves out a portion. The data show 300,000 to 450,000 clones, with more than 75% seen just once and roughly 1.2% held by the top ten. Unmatched junction bases numbered 11, after V lost 6 bases and J lost 0 bases. The CDR3 is made up of 17 amino acids. CDR1 and CDR2 (germline): MDHEN, SYDVKM. This clonotype originated in a woman younger than 35 who had recovered from COVID-19. The sequenced material came from PBMCs or T cells enriched from blood (not recorded which). This rearrangement joins TRBV28 to TRBJ1-2; 9 nucleotides line up with TRBD1. This chain's CDR3 is CASSRPTGGQANYGYTF. The CDR3 coding sequence is TGTGCCAGCAGCCGCCCGACAGGGGGGCAAGCTAACTATGGCTACACCTTC.